This T cell receptor (beta chain) was recovered during a study of OX40 agonist ivuxolimab in advanced cancers. Study as a whole: Patients received intravenous ivuxolimab every 2 weeks at 0.01 to 10 mg/kg.

The assay was immunoSEQ multiplex PCR, and TCRdb's table has in-frame clones only and misses some. In the table there are some 51,000 clones, roughly 90% of which are singletons. V was shortened by 4 bases and J by 5 bases, with 15 bases between the two germline ends. This CDR3 contains 14 residues. Germline loops: CDR1 SGHTA, CDR2 FQGTGA. The study, taken as a whole, reports: Near-lowest levels of clonal expansion characterized partial responders at 0.1-3.0 mg/kg.

About this clone: As yet, its antigen is unknown.

Enrollment shut out patients with autoimmune disease history or systemic immunosuppression. The receptor was derived from an adult with an advanced solid tumor such as melanoma, head and neck, liver or kidney cancer. Sequenced material: CD4+ or CD8+ T cells sorted from blood, taken in a trial of the OX40 agonist ivuxolimab. V usage is TRBV7-3 and J usage is TRBJ2-7; D ambiguous. In DNA form, the CDR3 reads TGTGCCAGCAGCTCGGGTTGGGGTAATCACGAGCAGTACTTC. It codes for CASSSGWGNHEQYF.